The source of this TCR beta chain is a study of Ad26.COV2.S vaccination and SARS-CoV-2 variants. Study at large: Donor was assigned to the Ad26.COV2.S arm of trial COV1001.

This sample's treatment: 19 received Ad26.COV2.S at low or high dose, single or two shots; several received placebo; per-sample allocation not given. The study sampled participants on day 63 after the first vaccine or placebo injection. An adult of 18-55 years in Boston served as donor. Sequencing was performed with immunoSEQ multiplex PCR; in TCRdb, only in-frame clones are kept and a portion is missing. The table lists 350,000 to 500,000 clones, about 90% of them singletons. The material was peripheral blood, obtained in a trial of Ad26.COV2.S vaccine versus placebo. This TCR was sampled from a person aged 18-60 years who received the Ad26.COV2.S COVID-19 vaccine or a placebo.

The chain's CDR3 is CASSQGTGKSYEQYF. The CDR3 DNA reads as TGTGCCAGCAGCCAAGGGACAGGCAAGTCCTACGAGCAGTACTTC. V is TRBV4-2 and J is TRBJ2-7, with 7 bases lining up with TRBD1. The germline gives CDR1 LGHNA, CDR2 YNFKEQ. The CDR3 has 15 residues. The V and J ends lost 1 base and 1 base, in that order; junction bases with no gene match: 4.